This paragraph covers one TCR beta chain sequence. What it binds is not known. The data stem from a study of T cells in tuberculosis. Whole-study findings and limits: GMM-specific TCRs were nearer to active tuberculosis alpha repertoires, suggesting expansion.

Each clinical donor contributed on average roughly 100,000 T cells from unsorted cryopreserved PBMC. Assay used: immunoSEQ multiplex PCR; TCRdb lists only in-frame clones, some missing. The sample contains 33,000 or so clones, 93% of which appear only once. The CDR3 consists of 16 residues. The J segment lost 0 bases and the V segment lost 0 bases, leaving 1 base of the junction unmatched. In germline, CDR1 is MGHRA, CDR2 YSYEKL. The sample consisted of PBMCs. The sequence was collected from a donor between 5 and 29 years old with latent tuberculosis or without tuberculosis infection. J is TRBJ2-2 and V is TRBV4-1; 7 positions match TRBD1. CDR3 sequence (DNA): TGCGCCAGCAGCCAAGACACAGGGGCGAACACCGGGGAGCTGTTTTTT. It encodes CASSQDTGANTGELFF.